A single sample is the source of the 9 T cell receptor beta chains below, sequenced in a study of blood T cell repertoires in COVID-19. TCRdb keeps only in-frame clones here, not all; method: immunoSEQ multiplex PCR. Of some 58,000 clones detected, roughly 80% appear once; the ten largest clones hold around 9.6%. Input material: peripheral blood. These receptors came from a man in his forties or fifties with COVID-19, enrolled during active disease.

The rearrangement joins TRBV7-2 to TRBJ2-1; 7 nucleotides agree with TRBD2. The CDR3 loop spans 14 amino acids. From germline, CDR1 is SGHTA and CDR2 FQGNSA. The V gene end was trimmed by 6 bases and the J gene end by 9 bases; junction bases not matched to a gene: 11. CDR3 loop: CASRPGLVPPEQFF. The CDR3 region has the DNA TGTGCCAGCAGGCCTGGACTAGTTCCTCCTGAGCAGTTCTTC.

This chain joins TRBV7-3 and TRBJ2-5; 10 bases line up with TRBD2. The CDR3 contains 13 residues. Trimming removed 5 bases from V and 4 bases from J; junction bases left unmatched: 1. Germline V gene data show CDR1 as SGHTA and CDR2 as FQGTGA. The CDR3: CASSASGRETQYF. The CDR3 bases are TGTGCCAGCAGCGCTAGCGGGAGAGAGACCCAGTACTTC.

The chain combines TRBV6-5 with TRBJ2-1, with D perhaps matching TRBD2 (7 bases). Trimming cost V 6 bases and J 8 bases, with 14 bases left between them. Germline V gene lookup returns CDR1 MNHEY and CDR2 SVGAGI. This CDR3 is built from 13 residues. CDR3 region: CASRGGREHEQFF. CDR3 DNA sequence: TGTGCCAGCAGAGGGGGGAGGGAGCATGAGCAGTTCTTC.

The table lists this clone with a count of one. The genes are TRBV9 and TRBJ1-2; tentative D call: TRBD1 (5 bases). V gave up 4 bases and J gave up 4 bases, with 20 bases separating them. The CDR3 totals 16 residues. Germline V lookup: CDR1 SGDLS, CDR2 YYNGEE. As DNA, the CDR3 is TGTGCCAGCAGCTTCTCAAAGGAGGGGAGGGGCTATGGCTACACCTTC. Translated: CASSFSKEGRGYGYTF.

The V and J genes are TRBV10-2 and TRBJ2-7; 9 nucleotides agree with TRBD2. Germline CDR1 and CDR2: WSHSY and SAAADI. The V and J ends lost 4 bases and 6 bases, in that order; junction bases with no gene match: 7. This CDR3 spans 14 amino acids. CDR3 sequence reads: CASSGNSGRTEQYF. The CDR3 DNA is TGCGCCAGCAGTGGAAATAGCGGGAGAACCGAGCAGTACTTC.

The rearrangement uses TRBV27 and TRBJ2-3; D not certain. With 1 base removed from V and 3 bases from J, the gap between germline ends came to 5 bases. The germline V gene has CDR1 MNHEY and CDR2 SMNVEV (reference sequence). This CDR3 spans 13 amino acids. The CDR3 reads CASSLFPTDTQYF. As DNA, the CDR3 is TGTGCCAGCAGTTTATTTCCGACAGATACGCAGTATTTT.

The chain couples TRBV6-6 to TRBJ2-2; weak D call: TRBD2 (6 bases). This CDR3 is built from 16 residues. The V gene lost 5 bases and the J gene lost 1 base, with 14 bases spanning the gap. Germline loops: CDR1 MNHNY, CDR2 SVGAGI (reference sequence). The CDR3, as DNA: TGTGCCAGCAGTCCCCCGGGACTCCAGAACACCGGGGAGCTGTTTTTT. Translated, it gives CASSPPGLQNTGELFF.

This clone occurred once. The chain links TRBV3-1 (or the pseudogene TRBV3-2) to TRBJ1-4, with 8 bases matching TRBD1. CDR1 and CDR2 from the germline V gene are LGHDT and YNNKEL (reference sequence). Unmatched junction bases numbered 1, after V lost 3 bases and J lost 4 bases. The CDR3 consists of 14 residues. CDR3 sequence: CASSQTGDNEKLFF. CDR3 sequence (DNA): TGTGCCAGCAGCCAGACAGGGGATAATGAAAAACTGTTTTTT.

The V call is TRBV19, the J call TRBJ2-2, with D perhaps matching TRBD1 (5 bases). This CDR3 is built from 16 residues. Germline values: CDR1 LNHDA, CDR2 SQIVND (reference sequence). With 5 bases removed from V and 1 base from J, the gap between germline ends came to 14 bases. CDR3: CASSVQGAGNTGELFF. CDR3 nucleotide sequence: TGTGCCAGTAGTGTCCAAGGGGCAGGGAACACCGGGGAGCTGTTTTTT.